The clone carrying this T cell receptor beta chain showed up just a few times. Its antigen is still unknown. The sample belongs to a study of T cell repertoires in cytomegalovirus infection. TCRdb re-derived calls from the reads in MiXCR, one entry per CDR3 protein. The sample lists roughly 500,000 distinct CDR3 sequences; 25% to 35% were seen once. This CDR3 has 14 amino acids. The V end lost 6 bases, the J end lost 0 bases, and 6 bases lay between the germline ends. Specimen: cultured PBMCs, collected from culture after CMV antigen stimulation. This TCR derives from a human donor in good health (CMV status not recorded). Some clones in this sample may be carry-over from other donors' samples. The V and J genes are TRBV12-3 or TRBV12-4 and TRBJ2-6, with D unresolved. CDR3 residues: CASSKNSGANVLTF. CDR3 bases: TGTGCCAGCAGCAAGAACTCTGGGGCCAACGTCCTGACTTTC.